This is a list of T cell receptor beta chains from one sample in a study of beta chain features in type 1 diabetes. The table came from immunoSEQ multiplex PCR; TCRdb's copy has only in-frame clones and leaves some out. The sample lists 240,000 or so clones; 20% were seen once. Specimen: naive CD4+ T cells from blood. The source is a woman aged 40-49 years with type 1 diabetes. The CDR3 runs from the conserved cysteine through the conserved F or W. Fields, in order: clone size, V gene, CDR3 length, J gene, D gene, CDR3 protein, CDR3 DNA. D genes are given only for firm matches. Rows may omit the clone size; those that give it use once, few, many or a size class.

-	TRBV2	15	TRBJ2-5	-	CASSPPRGEGETQYF	TGTGCCAGCAGTCCCCCCCGCGGGGAAGGAGAGACCCAGTACTTC
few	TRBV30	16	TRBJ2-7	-	CAWSVQGWAPVYEQYF	TGTGCCTGGAGTGTACAGGGATGGGCCCCTGTGTACGAGCAGTACTTC
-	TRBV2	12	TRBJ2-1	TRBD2	CASRRGVREQFF	TGTGCCAGCAGGCGGGGGGTTCGGGAGCAGTTCTTC
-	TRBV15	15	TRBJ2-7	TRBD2	CATSRGEGNPYEQYF	TGTGCCACCAGCAGAGGGGAGGGGAATCCCTACGAGCAGTACTTC
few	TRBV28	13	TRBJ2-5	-	CAIDRTLGETQYF	TGTGCCATCGACAGAACCCTGGGAGAGACCCAGTACTTC
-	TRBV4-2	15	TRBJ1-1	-	CASSQVTGKSTEAFF	TGTGCCAGCAGCCAAGTTACGGGTAAGAGCACTGAAGCTTTCTTT
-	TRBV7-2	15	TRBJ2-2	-	CASSFAVVGSGELFF	TGTGCCAGCAGCTTCGCAGTAGTCGGGTCTGGGGAGCTGTTTTTT
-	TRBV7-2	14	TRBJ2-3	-	CASSPSGRTDTQYF	TGTGCCAGCAGCCCCAGCGGGCGCACAGATACGCAGTATTTT
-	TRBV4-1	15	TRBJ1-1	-	CASSQDLRSRGEAFF	TGCGCCAGCAGCCAAGATCTTAGGTCCAGAGGTGAAGCTTTCTTT
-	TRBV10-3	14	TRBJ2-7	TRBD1	CAISRGQGVDEQYF	TGTGCCATCAGTAGAGGACAGGGGGTGGACGAGCAGTACTTC
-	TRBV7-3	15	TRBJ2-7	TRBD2	CASSRIAGGRDEQYF	TGTGCCAGCAGCCGAATAGCGGGAGGCCGGGACGAGCAGTACTTC
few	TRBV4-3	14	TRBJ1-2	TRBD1	CASSDREEPYGYTF	TGCGCCAGCTCCGACAGGGAAGAGCCCTACGGCTACACCTTC
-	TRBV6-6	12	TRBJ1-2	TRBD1	CASSPTGDGYTF	TGTGCCAGCAGTCCAACAGGGGACGGCTACACCTTC
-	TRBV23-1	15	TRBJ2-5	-	CASSPAHRYQETQYF	TGCGCCAGCAGTCCCGCTCACCGGTACCAAGAGACCCAGTACTTC
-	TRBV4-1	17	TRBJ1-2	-	CASSQGVNHLLIYGYTF	TGCGCCAGCAGCCAGGGAGTAAACCACCTCCTCATCTATGGCTACACCTTC
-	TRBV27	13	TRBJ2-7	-	CASSLIGSYEQYF	TGTGCCAGCAGTTTGATCGGGTCCTACGAGCAGTACTTC
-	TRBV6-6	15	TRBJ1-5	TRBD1	CASTTTGGPNQPQHF	TGTGCCAGCACTACTACAGGGGGCCCCAATCAGCCCCAGCATTTT
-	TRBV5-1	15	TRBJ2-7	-	CASSLQVTKAYEQYF	TGCGCCAGCAGCTTGCAGGTGACGAAAGCCTACGAGCAGTACTTC
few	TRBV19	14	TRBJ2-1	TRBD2	CASIEIAGGNEQFF	TGTGCCAGTATTGAAATAGCGGGAGGGAATGAGCAGTTCTTC
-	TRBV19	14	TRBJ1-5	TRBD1	CASTPGQGEQPQHF	TGTGCCAGTACCCCGGGACAGGGAGAACAGCCCCAGCATTTT
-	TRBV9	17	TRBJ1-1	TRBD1	CASSPGTGTETNTEAFF	TGTGCCAGCAGTCCGGGGACCGGGACAGAGACGAACACTGAAGCTTTCTTT
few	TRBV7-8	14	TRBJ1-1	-	CASSLVSGNTEAFF	TGTGCCAGCAGCTTAGTATCGGGAAACACTGAAGCTTTCTTT
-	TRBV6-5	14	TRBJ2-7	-	CASSRTARSYEQYF	TGTGCCAGCAGCCGCACTGCCCGCTCCTACGAGCAGTACTTC
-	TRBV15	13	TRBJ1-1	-	CATGHGRNTEAFF	TGTGCCACCGGACATGGAAGGAACACTGAAGCTTTCTTT
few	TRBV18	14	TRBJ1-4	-	CASSHQADREKLFF	TGTGCCAGCTCCCACCAAGCGGATCGGGAAAAACTGTTTTTT
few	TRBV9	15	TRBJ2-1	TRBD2	CASSASGGSNNEQFF	TGTGCCAGCAGCGCTAGCGGGGGGTCTAACAATGAGCAGTTCTTC
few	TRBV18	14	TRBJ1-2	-	CASSPPTGPYGYTF	TGTGCCAGCTCACCACCAACAGGGCCCTATGGCTACACCTTC
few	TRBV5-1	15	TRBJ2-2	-	CASSLGHRDTGELFF	TGCGCCAGCAGCTTGGGCCACAGGGACACCGGGGAGCTGTTTTTT
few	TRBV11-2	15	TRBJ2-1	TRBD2	CASSVGTSGIDEQFF	TGTGCCAGCAGCGTCGGGACTAGCGGGATCGATGAGCAGTTCTTC
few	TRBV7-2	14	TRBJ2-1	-	CASALGRSGNEQFF	TGTGCCAGCGCCCTTGGGCGGAGCGGCAATGAGCAGTTCTTC
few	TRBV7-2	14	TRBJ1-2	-	CASSPLGENYGYTF	TGTGCCAGCAGCCCCCTGGGAGAGAACTATGGCTACACCTTC
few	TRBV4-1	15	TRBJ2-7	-	CASSQDRDSTPSGYF	TGCGCCAGCAGCCAAGATCGGGACTCTACCCCGTCCGGGTACTTC
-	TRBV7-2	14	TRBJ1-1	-	CASSYQGTYTEAFF	TGTGCCAGCAGCTATCAGGGGACGTACACTGAAGCTTTCTTT
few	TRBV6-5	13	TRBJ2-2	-	CASSLVLTGELFF	TGTGCCAGCAGCCTCGTGCTAACCGGGGAGCTGTTTTTT
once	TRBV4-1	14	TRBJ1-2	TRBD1	CASSPRTGAYGYTF	TGCGCCAGCAGCCCGCGGACAGGAGCATATGGCTACACCTTC
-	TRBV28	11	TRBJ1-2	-	CASGAIYGYTF	TGTGCCAGCGGAGCGATCTATGGCTACACCTTC
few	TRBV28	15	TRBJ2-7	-	CASTLGGATYYEQYF	TGTGCCAGCACCCTAGGGGGAGCGACCTACTACGAGCAGTACTTC
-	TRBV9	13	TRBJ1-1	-	CASSASEGTEAFF	TGTGCCAGCAGCGCCTCTGAGGGAACTGAAGCTTTCTTT